Listed below are T cell receptor beta chains from one sample, sequenced in a study of preoperative IRX-2 immunotherapy in early breast cancer. Profiled with immunoSEQ multiplex PCR; TCRdb holds only in-frame clones, not every one. The sample includes fewer than 35,000 clones, roughly 90% seen only once; the top ten take 1.6%. The sequencing used tumor tissue, collected after IRX-2 immunotherapy. The origin of the receptors is a human donor with breast cancer. Each CDR3 is given with its conserved first and last residue. The listing skips clone size in some rows; elsewhere it reads once, few, many or a size class.

size,V,length,CDR3
-,TRBV19,17,CASSIRGGTAGAWEQFF
-,TRBV5-1,14,CASSLDRAGQPQHF
-,TRBV2,13,CASRTSGVNEQFF
-,TRBV5-1,18,CASSLAAGGYRPNEKLFF
-,TRBV6-8,13,CTSSYGGRTEAFF
-,TRBV22-1,14,CASSLGTAITEAFF
-,TRBV19,15,CASSIVWDFRYEQYF
-,TRBV19,15,CASSITARLNYGYTF
-,TRBV6-8,16,CAISAKGQAKDYGYTF
-,TRBV30,12,CAWNRGDYGYTF
-,TRBV5-1,16,CASSLRGTTSTDTQYF
once,TRBV9,13,CASEWDSNTEAFF
-,TRBV18,14,CASSPPAHTDTQYF
-,TRBV11-3,14,CASSSWELADEQFF
once,TRBV6-8,14,CASYGGRGTQPQHF
-,TRBV11-3,15,CASSITPGMQETQYF
once,TRBV6-8,14,CASSDGTSGNEQFF
-,TRBV7-6,15,CASSLEFGRPYEQYF
-,TRBV18,15,CASSPPGETIYGYTF
once,TRBV22-1,13,CASSNFGANVLTF
-,TRBV1,14,CASSQDQWSYEQYF
-,TRBV11-3,14,CASSAEPTASIRTF
-,TRBV6-8,16,CAISAGGQGNTGELFF
-,TRBV11-3,18,CASSPRTSGGVNTGELFF
few,TRBV11-3,14,CASSPHPSQETQYF
-,TRBV6-8,13,CASSYSDLGELFF
-,TRBV19,16,CASSITTGGRGGELFF
-,TRBV5-1,15,CASSGGLAGGYEQYF
once,TRBV19,16,CASTLGGRGSGNTIYF
-,TRBV6-8,14,CASSMTGVSGEQFF
-,TRBV11-3,17,CASSLPRLAASQETQYF
once,TRBV22-1,14,CASSVGTSGNTIYF
-,TRBV11-3,14,CASSFDAGSPEAFF
-,TRBV7-5,14,CASSLGQGAYGYTF
-,TRBV19,15,CASSIMGWSNQPQHF